This T cell receptor beta chain stems from a study of post-analysis software for immune sequencing data. Study at large: Recorded disease courses covered relapsing-remitting, secondary progressive and progressive-relapsing multiple sclerosis. Some patients had no subtype annotation.

CDR3 length: 18 amino acids. V lost 1 base and J lost 14; bases outside the gene matches: 15. From germline, CDR1 is SGHTS and CDR2 YDEGEE. Study findings and constraints: Five TRBV segments (TRBV5-6, TRBV5-1 and TRBV20-1 among them) occurred more frequently in patients than in controls. Samples sharing a preparation batch grouped tightly together when assessed by F measure. Compared against controls, patients with multiple sclerosis displayed significantly lower normalized Chao1 diversity.

Built from TCR beta cDNA, the libraries had unique molecular identifiers in them. Input of about 0.9 to 10 million T cells yielded roughly 530,000 cDNA molecules. TCRdb re-called the PCR reads through MiXCR, storing one row per CDR3 protein. In the table there are approximately 400,000 distinct CDR3 sequences, 30% to 45% of which are singletons. To note about this clonotype: What it recognizes is unknown.

The V and J genes are TRBV5-8 and TRBJ2-4; 16 bases line up with TRBD2. The receptor was isolated from a girl between 10 and 17 years old with multiple sclerosis. The sequenced sample consisted of blood. This CDR3 reads CASSLSAGLAGGPLREYF. The CDR3, as DNA: TGTGCCAGCAGCTTGTCAGCGGGACTAGCGGGGGGGCCTCTCCGGGAGTACTTC.